The clone carrying this T cell receptor beta chain has ten or more counts. Its antigen is unknown. This specimen comes from a study of tumor-infiltrating lymphocytes in primary liver carcinoma. Turning to the study itself: Roughly 3.5 to 8 million productive TCRbeta reads came from each sample, comparable across tissue types. Regarding the study as a whole: The study found a significantly higher top-250-clone fraction in tumors than in blood (p = 0.039).

Germline CDR1 is MNHNS and CDR2 is SASEGT. The CDR3 consists of 16 residues. V shed 5 bases and J 0 bases; nucleotides not matched to a gene: 7. Priming with a constant-region primer yielded TCR beta cDNA from approximately 500 ng total RNA. Slightly modified ARM-PCR served as the procedure for the TCR beta libraries. These libraries came from three rounds of nested multiplex PCR. Use of TRBV1-TRBV30 forward primers with a C-beta reverse primer characterized the first two PCR rounds, which lasted about 10 cycles each. One entry per CDR3 protein, called by TCRdb with MiXCR from the multiplex PCR reads. The top ten clones hold 25% to 35% of a sample with 85,000 to 100,000 distinct CDR3 sequences, about 70% of them seen once. Without any cell sorting, about 18-30 mg of bulk tissue yielded co-extracted RNA and DNA.

The clonotype was recovered from a man aged 35-49 years with primary liver carcinoma and hepatitis B virus infection. The chain joins TRBV6-1 to TRBJ2-1, with TRBD2 matching 7 bases. Sequencing input: tumor-adjacent normal liver tissue. The CDR3, as DNA: TGTGCCAGCAGTTTTGCTAGCGGCCTCTCCTACAATGAGCAGTTCTTC. It specifies CASSFASGLSYNEQFF.